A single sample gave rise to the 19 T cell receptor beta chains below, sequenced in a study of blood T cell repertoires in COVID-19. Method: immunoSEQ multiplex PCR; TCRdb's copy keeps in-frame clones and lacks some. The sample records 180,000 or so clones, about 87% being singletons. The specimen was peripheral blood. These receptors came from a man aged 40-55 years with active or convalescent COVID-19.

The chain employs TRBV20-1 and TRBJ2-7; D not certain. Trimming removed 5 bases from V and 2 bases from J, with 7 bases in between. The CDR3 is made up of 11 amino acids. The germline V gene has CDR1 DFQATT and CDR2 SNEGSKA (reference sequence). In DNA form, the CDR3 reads TGCAGTGCTGTATCCCCCTACGAGCAGTACTTC. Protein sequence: CSAVSPYEQYF.

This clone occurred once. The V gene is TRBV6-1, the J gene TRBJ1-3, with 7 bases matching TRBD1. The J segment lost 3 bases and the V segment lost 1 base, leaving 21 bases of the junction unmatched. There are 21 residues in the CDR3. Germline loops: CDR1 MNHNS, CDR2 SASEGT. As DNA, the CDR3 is TGTGCCAGCAGTGAAGACCCGCCGGCAGGGGGTCTCCGGGCGGGTGGAAACACCATATATTTT. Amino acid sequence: CASSEDPPAGGLRAGGNTIYF.

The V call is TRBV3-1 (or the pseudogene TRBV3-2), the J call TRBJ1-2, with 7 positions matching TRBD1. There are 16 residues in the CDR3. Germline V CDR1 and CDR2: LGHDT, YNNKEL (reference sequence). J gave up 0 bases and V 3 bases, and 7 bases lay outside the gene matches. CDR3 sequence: CASSQRDRATNYGYTF. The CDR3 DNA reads TGTGCCAGCAGCCAGAGAGACAGGGCAACTAACTATGGCTACACCTTC.

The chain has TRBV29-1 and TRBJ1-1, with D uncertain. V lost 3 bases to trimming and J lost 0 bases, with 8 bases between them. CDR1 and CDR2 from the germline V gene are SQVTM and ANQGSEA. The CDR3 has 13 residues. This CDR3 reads CSVDRVLNTEAFF. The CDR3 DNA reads TGCAGCGTTGATCGGGTCCTGAACACTGAAGCTTTCTTT. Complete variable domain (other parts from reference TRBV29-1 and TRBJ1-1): SAVISQKPSRDICQRGTSLTIQCQVDSQVTMMFWYRQQPGQSLTLIATANQGSEATYESGFVIDKFPISRPNLTFSTLTVSNMSPEDSSIYLCSVDRVLNTEAFFGQGTRLTVV.

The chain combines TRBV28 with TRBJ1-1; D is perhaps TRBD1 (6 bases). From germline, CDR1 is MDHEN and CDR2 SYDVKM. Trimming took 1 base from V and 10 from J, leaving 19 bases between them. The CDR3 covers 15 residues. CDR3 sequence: CASSLFIGGAGGAFF. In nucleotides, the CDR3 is TGTGCCAGCAGTTTATTCATCGGGGGCGCGGGGGGAGCTTTCTTT. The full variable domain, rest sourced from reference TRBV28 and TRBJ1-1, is DVKVTQSSRYLVKRTGEKVFLECVQDMDHENMFWYRQDPGLGLRLIYFSYDVKMKEKGDIPEGYSVSREKKERFSLILESASTNQTSMYLCASSLFIGGAGGAFFGQGTRLTVV.

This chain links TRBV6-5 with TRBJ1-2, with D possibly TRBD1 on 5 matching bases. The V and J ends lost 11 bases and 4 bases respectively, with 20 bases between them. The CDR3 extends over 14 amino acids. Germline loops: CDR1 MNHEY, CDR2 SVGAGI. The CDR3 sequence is CAGLSSGAPYGYTF. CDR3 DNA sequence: TGTGCCGGCCTATCCTCTGGGGCCCCCTATGGCTACACCTTC.

CDR3 sequence (DNA): TGTGCCAGCAGTGATCAGGACAGGGAGAATTCACCCCTCCACTTT. Translated, it gives CASSDQDRENSPLHF. V is TRBV6-1 and J is TRBJ1-6, with 8 positions matching TRBD1. In germline, CDR1 is MNHNS, CDR2 SASEGT. This CDR3 comprises 15 residues. With V trimmed by 3 bases and J by 7 bases, 5 bases remained unmatched.

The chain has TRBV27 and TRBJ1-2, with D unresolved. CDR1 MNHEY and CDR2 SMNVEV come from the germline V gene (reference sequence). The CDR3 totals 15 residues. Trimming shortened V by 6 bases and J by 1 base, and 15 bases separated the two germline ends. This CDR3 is CASRKRGSYNYGYTF. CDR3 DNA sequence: TGTGCCAGCAGGAAGAGAGGATCCTATAACTATGGCTACACCTTC.

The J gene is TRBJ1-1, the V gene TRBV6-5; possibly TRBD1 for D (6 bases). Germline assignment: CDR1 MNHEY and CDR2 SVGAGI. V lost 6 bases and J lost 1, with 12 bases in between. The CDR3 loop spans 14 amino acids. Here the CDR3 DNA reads TGTGCCAGCAGGATCGTGGACAGGAACACTGAAGCTTTCTTT. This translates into CASRIVDRNTEAFF.

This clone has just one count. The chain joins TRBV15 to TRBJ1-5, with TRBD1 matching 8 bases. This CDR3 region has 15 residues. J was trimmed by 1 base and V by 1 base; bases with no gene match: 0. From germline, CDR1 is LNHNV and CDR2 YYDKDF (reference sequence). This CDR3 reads CATSRGTGSNQPQHF. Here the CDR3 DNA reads TGTGCCACCAGCAGAGGGACAGGGAGCAATCAGCCCCAGCATTTT.

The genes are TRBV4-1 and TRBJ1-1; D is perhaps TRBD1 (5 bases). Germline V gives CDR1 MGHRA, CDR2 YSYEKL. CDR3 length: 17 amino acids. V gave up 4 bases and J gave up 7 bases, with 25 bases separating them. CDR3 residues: CASSPTSFGIGVDEAFF. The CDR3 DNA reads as TGCGCCAGCAGCCCAACCAGCTTTGGGATAGGGGTCGATGAAGCTTTCTTT.

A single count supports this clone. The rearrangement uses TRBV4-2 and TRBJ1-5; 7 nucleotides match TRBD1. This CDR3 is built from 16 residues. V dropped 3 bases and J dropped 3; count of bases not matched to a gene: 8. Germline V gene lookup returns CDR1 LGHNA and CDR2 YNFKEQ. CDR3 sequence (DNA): TGTGCCAGCAGCCAGGCTGCAGGGACAGACAATCAGCCCCAGCATTTT. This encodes CASSQAAGTDNQPQHF.

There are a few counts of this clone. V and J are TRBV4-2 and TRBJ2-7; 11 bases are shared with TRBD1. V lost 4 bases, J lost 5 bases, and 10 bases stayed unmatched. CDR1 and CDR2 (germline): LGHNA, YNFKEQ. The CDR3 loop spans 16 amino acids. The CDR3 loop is CASSPLGGGQGDEQYF. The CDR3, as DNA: TGTGCCAGCAGCCCCTTGGGGGGGGGACAGGGGGACGAGCAGTACTTC.

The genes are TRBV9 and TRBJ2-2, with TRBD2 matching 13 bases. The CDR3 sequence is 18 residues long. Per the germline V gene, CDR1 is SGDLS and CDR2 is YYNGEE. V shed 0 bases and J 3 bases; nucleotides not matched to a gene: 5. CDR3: CASSVGGLAGTYTGELFF. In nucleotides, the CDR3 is TGTGCCAGCAGCGTAGGGGGACTAGCGGGGACCTACACCGGGGAGCTGTTTTTT.

The CDR3 nucleotides are TGCGCCAGCAGCTACGGACAGAATTCACCCCTCCACTTT. It is translated as CASSYGQNSPLHF. The chain carries TRBV5-1 and TRBJ1-6, with D perhaps TRBD1 (6 bases). The CDR3 consists of 13 residues. Trimming took off 3 bases at V and 7 bases at J, with 8 bases between the two ends. Per the germline V gene, CDR1 is SGHRS and CDR2 is YFSETQ.

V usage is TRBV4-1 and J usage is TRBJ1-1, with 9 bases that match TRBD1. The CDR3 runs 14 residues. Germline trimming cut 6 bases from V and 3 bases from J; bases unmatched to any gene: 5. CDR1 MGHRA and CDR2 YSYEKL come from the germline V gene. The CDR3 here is CASSHRGRDTEAFF. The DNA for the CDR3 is TGCGCCAGCAGTCACAGGGGGCGCGACACTGAAGCTTTCTTT.

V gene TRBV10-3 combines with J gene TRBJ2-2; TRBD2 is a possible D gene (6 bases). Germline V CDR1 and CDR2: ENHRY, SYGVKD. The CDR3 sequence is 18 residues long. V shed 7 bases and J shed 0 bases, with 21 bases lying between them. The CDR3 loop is CAIKRAGGLVANTGELFF. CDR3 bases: TGTGCCATCAAGAGAGCAGGAGGGTTAGTCGCGAACACCGGGGAGCTGTTTTTT.

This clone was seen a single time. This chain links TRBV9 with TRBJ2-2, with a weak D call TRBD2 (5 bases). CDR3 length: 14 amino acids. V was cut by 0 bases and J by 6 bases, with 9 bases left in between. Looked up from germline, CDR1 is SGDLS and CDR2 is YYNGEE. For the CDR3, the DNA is TGTGCCAGCAGCGTAGCGGACGGGGCCGGGGAGCTGTTTTTT. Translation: CASSVADGAGELFF.

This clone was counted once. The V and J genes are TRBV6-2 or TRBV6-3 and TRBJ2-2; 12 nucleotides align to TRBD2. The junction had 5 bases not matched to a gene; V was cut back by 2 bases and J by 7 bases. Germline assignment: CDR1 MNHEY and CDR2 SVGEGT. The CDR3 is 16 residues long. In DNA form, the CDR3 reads TGTGCCAGCAGTTACCTAGCGGGGGGGCTAGGCGGGGAGCTGTTTTTT. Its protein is CASSYLAGGLGGELFF.